What follows describes a single T cell receptor beta chain. These data are taken from a study of blood T cell repertoires in COVID-19. About the research overall: Acute and convalescent COVID-19 samples came from the United States, Italy and Spain. PBMCs, B-cell-depleted T cells, or T cells were the source of the cDNA or gDNA that made up the material.

In the authors' workflow: Scientists estimated how many nucleated cells there were by amplifying reference gene primers. Profiled with immunoSEQ multiplex PCR; TCRdb holds only in-frame clones, not every one. V and J calls and clone size are those listed in that table; D and trimming were worked out from the DNA. The sample has about 670,000 clones, 80% to 90% seen once. The germline V gene has CDR1 LNHDA and CDR2 SQIVND (reference sequence). V trimming: 6 bases; J trimming: 3 bases; junction bases outside the gene matches: 3. This CDR3 region has 14 residues. Sequencing was carried out using peripheral blood. V and J are TRBV19 and TRBJ2-1; 9 bases map to TRBD1. The origin of this receptor is a young woman with acute or convalescent COVID-19. CDR3 nucleotide sequence: TGTGCCAGTAGCTCGGGACAGGGCTACAATGAGCAGTTCTTC. Its protein product is CASSSGQGYNEQFF.